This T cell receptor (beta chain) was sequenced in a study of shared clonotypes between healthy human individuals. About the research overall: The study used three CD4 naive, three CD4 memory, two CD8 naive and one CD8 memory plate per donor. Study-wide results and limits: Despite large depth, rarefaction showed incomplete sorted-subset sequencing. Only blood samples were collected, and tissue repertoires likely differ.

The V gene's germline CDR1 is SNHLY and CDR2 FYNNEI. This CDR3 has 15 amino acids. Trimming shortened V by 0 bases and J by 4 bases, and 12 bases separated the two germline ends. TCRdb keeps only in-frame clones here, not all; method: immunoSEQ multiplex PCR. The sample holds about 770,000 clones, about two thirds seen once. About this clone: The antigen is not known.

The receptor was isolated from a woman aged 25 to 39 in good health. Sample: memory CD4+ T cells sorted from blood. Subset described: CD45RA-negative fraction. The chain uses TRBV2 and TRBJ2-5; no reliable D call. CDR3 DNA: TGTGCCAGCAGTGAAGCGCTTTTTCCCCCAGAGACCCAGTACTTC. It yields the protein CASSEALFPPETQYF.